The T cell receptor (beta chain) under discussion was sequenced for a study of cytomegalovirus exposure and HLA in healthy donors. Findings and caveats of the study: Using the classifier, cytomegalovirus status was reportedly diagnosed with high specificity and sensitivity. The study labeled 164 TCR beta chains cytomegalovirus-associated. In vitro checks showed that a few CMV-associated chains really do target CMV antigens. In the roughly 130 validation repertoires, a later analysis found that first-cohort TCR clusters tended to co-occur.

With respect to this clone: Its cognate antigen is unknown.

Here immunoSEQ multiplex PCR was the method, and the copy in TCRdb shows in-frame clones only, minus some. The data hold 180,000 or so clones, with 87% observed a single time. The sample consisted of PBMCs. The origin of this receptor is a woman aged 25 to 39 in good health and CMV-seronegative.

The CDR3 sequence: CASSLYSTDTQYF. The CDR3 region has the DNA TGTGCTTCGTCCCTGTATTCCACAGATACGCAGTATTTT. The chain combines TRBV18 with TRBJ2-3; D is ambiguous. The CDR3 has 13 residues. The germline CDR1 and CDR2 sequences are KGHSH and LQKENI.